The source of this T cell receptor (beta chain) is a study of T cell responses to AZD1222 COVID-19 vaccine. Study-wide results and caveats: Two AZD1222 doses significantly raised spike-specific TCR breadth and depth over controls. Females made up more of the donors, who were largely white British, and clonal diversity may have come out too low. Sampled repertoires all dated from after the peak T cell response.

The table lists this clone with a count of one. Its matching antigen is unknown. Some clones are missing from TCRdb's copy, which holds only in-frame ones; the method was immunoSEQ multiplex PCR. The profile covers 40,000 to 60,000 clones, with roughly 80% appearing a single time and around 20% taken by the ten largest. This CDR3 comprises 16 residues. The germline V gene has CDR1 LNHDA and CDR2 SQIVND (reference sequence). V trimming: 5 bases; J trimming: 7 bases; junction bases outside the gene matches: 11. Source: peripheral blood, taken on day 0 of MenACWY control vaccination. The chain combines TRBV19 with TRBJ2-1; 10 bases line up with TRBD2. The TCR sequence derives from an adult in good health. DNA of the CDR3: TGTGCCAGTAGTTCCCAGCGGGAGGGCCTCGGGAATGAGCAGTTCTTC. It specifies CASSSQREGLGNEQFF.